Listed here are 13 T cell receptor beta chains from one sample, sequenced in a study of blood T cells in healthy people across ages. With a J-beta primer mix and a sample-barcoded 5' primer, a second PCR ran about 7 to 11 cycles. TCRdb redid the calling of the 5' RACE reads with MiXCR, one entry per CDR3 protein. The sample carries almost 300,000 distinct CDR3 sequences, 25% to 30% recorded once. The sample taken for sequencing was blood. Receptors originate from a woman between 65 and 79 years old in good health.

The chain employs TRBV7-8 and TRBJ2-1, with 8 bases matching TRBD2. Trimming took 3 bases from V and 6 from J; bases not matched to a gene: 10. Germline V gene lookup returns CDR1 SGHVS and CDR2 FQNEAQ. The CDR3 is made up of 16 amino acids. The CDR3 DNA sequence: TGTGCCAGCAGCTTCGGACTAGCCGCGTCGTCCAATGAGCAGTTCTTC. Encoded protein: CASSFGLAASSNEQFF.

This clonotype was seen only a few times. The chain has TRBV4-1 and TRBJ2-6, with unresolved D. Deletions cut 1 base from V and 0 bases from J, with 7 bases between. There are 16 residues in the CDR3. Germline V gene sequence: CDR1 MGHRA, CDR2 YSYEKL. In nucleotides, the CDR3 is TGCGCCAGCAGCCAAGTCCGACCCTCTGGGGCCAACGTCCTGACTTTC. Its protein product is CASSQVRPSGANVLTF.

The sample holds a few counts of this clonotype. The J gene is TRBJ2-5, the V gene TRBV4-3; 9 bases align to TRBD2. The junction had 8 bases not matched to a gene; V was cut back by 0 bases and J by 0 bases. The CDR3 totals 18 residues. Germline CDR1 and CDR2: LGHNA and YSLEER. For the CDR3, the DNA is TGCGCCAGCAGCCAAGATTATTCGGCGGGGGGGCACCAAGAGACCCAGTACTTC. Translating it yields CASSQDYSAGGHQETQYF.

The CDR3 sequence is CASSLTGSSLPLHF. CDR3 bases: TGTGCCAGCAGTCTGACAGGGAGCTCTTTGCCCCTCCACTTT. The gene calls are TRBV28 and TRBJ1-6; 7 bases map to TRBD1. J lost 13 bases, V lost 5 bases, and 11 bases had no gene match. This CDR3 region has 14 residues. Germline V gene sequence: CDR1 MDHEN, CDR2 SYDVKM.

V is TRBV5-1 and J is TRBJ2-5; 12 nucleotides match TRBD2. Germline CDR1 and CDR2: SGHRS and YFSETQ. With V trimmed by 0 bases and J by 4 bases, 4 bases remained unmatched. CDR3 length: 16 amino acids. This CDR3 reads CASSLGLAGEGETQYF. CDR3 in DNA: TGCGCCAGCAGCTTGGGACTAGCGGGAGAGGGAGAGACCCAGTACTTC.

This clonotype was observed a handful of times. The chain has TRBV5-6 and TRBJ2-7, with a weak D call TRBD2 (6 bases). The CDR3 covers 15 residues. The germline gives CDR1 SGHDT, CDR2 YYEEEE. The V gene lost 3 bases and the J gene lost 5 bases, with 18 bases spanning the gap. CDR3 sequence (DNA): TGTGCCAGCAGCTCGGGGACTGTTAAATGGAACGAGCAGTACTTC. Its translation is CASSSGTVKWNEQYF.

This clonotype was seen only a few times. This chain links TRBV5-1 with TRBJ1-2; D is ambiguous. The CDR3 is 13 amino acids. In germline, CDR1 is SGHRS, CDR2 YFSETQ. Between the trimmed V and J ends, which lost 0 bases and 0 bases, there was a span of 3 bases. The CDR3 coding sequence is TGCGCCAGCAGCTTGGAGTCTAACTATGGCTACACCTTC. This codes for CASSLESNYGYTF.

J is TRBJ2-3 and V is TRBV14, with unresolved D. CDR3 length: 13 amino acids. The germline CDR1 and CDR2 sequences are SGHDN and FVKESK. Trimming left V 3 bases short and J 2 bases short, with 6 bases between. The CDR3 bases are TGTGCCAGCAGCCACTATCCCACAGATACGCAGTATTTT. It translates to CASSHYPTDTQYF. The complete variable domain, with remaining parts taken from reference TRBV14 and TRBJ2-3, reads EAGVTQFPSHSVIEKGQTVTLRCDPISGHDNLYWYRRVMGKEIKFLLHFVKESKQDESGMPNNRFLAERTGGTYSTLKVQPAELEDSGVYFCASSHYPTDTQYFGPGTRLTVL.

The rearrangement links TRBV7-2 to TRBJ2-7; D unresolved. The CDR3 loop spans 12 amino acids. Germline V gene lookup returns CDR1 SGHTA and CDR2 FQGNSA. Trimming pared 6 bases from V and 6 bases from J, leaving 12 bases between. The CDR3 coding sequence is TGTGCCAGCAGACCGCAGACGTCCGAGCAGTACTTC. Its translation is CASRPQTSEQYF.

This chain links TRBV20-1 with TRBJ2-2; the D is unclear. V was clipped by 3 bases and J by 5 bases, with 7 bases between them. CDR1 and CDR2 from the germline V gene are DFQATT and SNEGSKA (reference sequence). This CDR3 comprises 12 residues. The CDR3 nucleotides are TGCAGTGCTAGCCCCCGTACCGGGGAGCTGTTTTTT. It is translated as CSASPRTGELFF.

V and J are TRBV20-1 and TRBJ2-7; D is unresolved. The V and J ends lost 2 bases and 6 bases respectively, with 14 bases between them. This CDR3 has 13 amino acids. Germline values: CDR1 DFQATT, CDR2 SNEGSKA (reference sequence). CDR3 nucleotide sequence: TGCAGTGCTAGATATCGCCATCAACTCGAGCAGTACTTC. Its translation: CSARYRHQLEQYF.

This clonotype was observed a few times. CDR3 in amino acids: CASSRGGVGTGELFF. The CDR3 coding sequence is TGCGCCAGCAGCAGAGGAGGGGTCGGCACCGGGGAGCTGTTTTTT. The chain couples TRBV5-1 to TRBJ2-2, with D possibly being TRBD2 (6 bases). Germline values: CDR1 SGHRS, CDR2 YFSETQ. The CDR3 is 15 residues long. With 4 bases removed from V and 4 bases from J, the gap between germline ends came to 14 bases. Looking up the rest from reference TRBV5-1 and TRBJ2-2 gives the full variable domain: KAGVTQTPRYLIKTRGQQVTLSCSPISGHRSVSWYQQTPGQGLQFLFEYFSETQRNKGNFPGRFSGRQFSNSRSEMNVSTLELGDSALYLCASSRGGVGTGELFFGEGSRLTVL.

This clonotype was observed many times. The chain employs TRBV6-6 and TRBJ2-7; the D call may be TRBD1 or TRBD2 (5 bases each). V was cut by 9 bases and J by 1 base, with 10 bases left in between. In germline, CDR1 is MNHNY, CDR2 SVGAGI (reference sequence). The CDR3 loop spans 12 amino acids. CDR3 nucleotide sequence: TGTGCCAGTTGGGACGGGTCCTACGAGCAGTACTTC. As protein: CASWDGSYEQYF.